Sequencing of this T cell receptor (beta chain) was carried out in a study of T cells in localized non-small cell lung cancer. Overall study results and limits: For the top 100 tumor clones, a median about 50 also appeared in adjacent lung.

Sequenced by immunoSEQ multiplex PCR; TCRdb stores in-frame clones only, minus some. This sample has about 62,000 clones, with about four fifths found just once. With 6 bases clipped from V and 4 bases from J, the junction kept 6 bases outside the gene matches. Germline CDR1 and CDR2: SGHTA and FQGNSA. There are 14 residues in the CDR3. This clone has only a few counts. Its matching antigen is unknown. This sequence joins TRBV7-2 and TRBJ1-1; TRBD1 matches 9 bases. This receptor was identified in a man aged 40-75 years with stage II lung adenocarcinoma. The sample in question was PBMCs, obtained before any cancer treatment. CDR3 amino acids: CASSRPTGGTEAFF. The CDR3 DNA reads as TGTGCCAGCAGTCGACCGACAGGGGGCACTGAAGCTTTCTTT.